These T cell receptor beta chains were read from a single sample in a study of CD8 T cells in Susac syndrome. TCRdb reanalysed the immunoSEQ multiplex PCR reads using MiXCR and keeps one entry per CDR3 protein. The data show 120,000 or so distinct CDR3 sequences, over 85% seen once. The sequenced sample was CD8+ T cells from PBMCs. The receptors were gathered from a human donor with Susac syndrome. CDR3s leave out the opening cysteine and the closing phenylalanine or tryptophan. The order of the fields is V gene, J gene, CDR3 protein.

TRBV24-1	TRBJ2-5	ATSNTRDSERQETQY
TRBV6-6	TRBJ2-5	ASVRLEGQETQY
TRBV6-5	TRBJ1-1	ASWSGRTEAF
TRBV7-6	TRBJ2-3	ASSLAGGPSTDTQY
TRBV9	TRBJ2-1	ASSPGDLLNEQF
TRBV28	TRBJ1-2	ASSRTTQRGGYT
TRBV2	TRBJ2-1	ASRKSGGANNEQF
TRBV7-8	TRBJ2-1	ASSADRASYNEQF
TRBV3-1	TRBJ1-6	ASSPTGGENSPLH
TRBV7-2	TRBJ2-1	ASSLGGRNEQF